This T cell receptor beta chain was captured in a study of control samples from healthy donors and cancer patients. Some clones are missing from TCRdb's copy, which holds only in-frame ones; the method was immunoSEQ multiplex PCR. The data hold 60,000 to 70,000 clones, with roughly 82% observed a single time. The sequence came from a woman in her forties or fifties with lung cancer. Sequenced material: PBMCs.

CDR3 in amino acids: CASSLRGTNNEQFF. The CDR3 DNA reads TGTGCCAGCAGCCTCCGCGGGACCAACAATGAGCAGTTCTTC. The chain couples TRBV7-3 to TRBJ2-1; a possible D gene is TRBD2 (6 bases). Between the trimmed V and J ends, which lost 5 bases and 5 bases, there was a span of 13 bases. This CDR3 is built from 14 residues. Germline loops: CDR1 SGHTA, CDR2 FQGTGA.